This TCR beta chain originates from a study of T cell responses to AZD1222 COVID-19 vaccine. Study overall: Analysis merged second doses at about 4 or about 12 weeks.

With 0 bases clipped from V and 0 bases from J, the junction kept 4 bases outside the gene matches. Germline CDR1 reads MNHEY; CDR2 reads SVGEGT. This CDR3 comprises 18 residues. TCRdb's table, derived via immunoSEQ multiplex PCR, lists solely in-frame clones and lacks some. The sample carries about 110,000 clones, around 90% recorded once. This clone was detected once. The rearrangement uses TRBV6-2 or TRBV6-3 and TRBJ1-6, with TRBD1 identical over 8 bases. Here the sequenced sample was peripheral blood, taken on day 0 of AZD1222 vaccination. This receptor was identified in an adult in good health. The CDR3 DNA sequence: TGTGCCAGCAGTTACTCCAGGACAGGGAGCTCCTATAATTCACCCCTCCACTTT. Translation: CASSYSRTGSSYNSPLHF.